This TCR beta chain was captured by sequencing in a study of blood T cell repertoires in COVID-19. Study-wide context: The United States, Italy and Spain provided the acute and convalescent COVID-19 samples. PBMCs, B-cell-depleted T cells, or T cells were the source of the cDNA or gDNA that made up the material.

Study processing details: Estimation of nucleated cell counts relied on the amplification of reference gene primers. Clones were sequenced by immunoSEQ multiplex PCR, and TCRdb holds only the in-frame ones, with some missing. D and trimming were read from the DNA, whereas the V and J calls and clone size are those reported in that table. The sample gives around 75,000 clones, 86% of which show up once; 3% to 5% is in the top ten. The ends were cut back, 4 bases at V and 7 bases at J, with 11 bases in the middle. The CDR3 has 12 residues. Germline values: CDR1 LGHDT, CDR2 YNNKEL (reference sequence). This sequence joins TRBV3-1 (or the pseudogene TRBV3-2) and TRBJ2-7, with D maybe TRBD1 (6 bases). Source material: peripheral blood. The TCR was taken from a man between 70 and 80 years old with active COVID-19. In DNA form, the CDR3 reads TGTGCCAGCAGCCCCACAGGGTGGGAGCAGTACTTC. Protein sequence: CASSPTGWEQYF.